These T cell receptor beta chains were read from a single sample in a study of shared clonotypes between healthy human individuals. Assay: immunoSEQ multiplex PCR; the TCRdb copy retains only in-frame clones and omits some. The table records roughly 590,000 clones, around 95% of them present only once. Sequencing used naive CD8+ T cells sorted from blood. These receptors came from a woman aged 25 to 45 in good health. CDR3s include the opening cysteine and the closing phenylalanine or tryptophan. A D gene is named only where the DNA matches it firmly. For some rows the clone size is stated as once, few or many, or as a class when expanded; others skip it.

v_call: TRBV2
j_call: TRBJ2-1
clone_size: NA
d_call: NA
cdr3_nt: TGTGCCAGCAGTGACAGGGCCAATGAGCAGTTCTTC
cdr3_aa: CASSDRANEQFF

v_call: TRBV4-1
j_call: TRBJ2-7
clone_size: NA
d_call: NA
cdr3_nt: TGCGCCAGCAGCCGGGAGACTAACACCTACGAGCAGTACTTC
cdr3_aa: CASSRETNTYEQYF

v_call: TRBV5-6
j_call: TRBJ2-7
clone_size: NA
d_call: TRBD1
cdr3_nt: TGTGCCAGCAGCTTGGGGGGACAGTTACAGACCTACGAGCAGTACTTC
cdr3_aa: CASSLGGQLQTYEQYF

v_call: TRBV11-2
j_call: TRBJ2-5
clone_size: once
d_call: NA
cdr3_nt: TGTGCCAGCCGAGGGGTCCAAGAGACCCAGTACTTC
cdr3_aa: CASRGVQETQYF

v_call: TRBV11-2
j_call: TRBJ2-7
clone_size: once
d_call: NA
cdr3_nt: TGTGCCAGCAGCTTAGAGGTTGATTACGAGCAGTACTTC
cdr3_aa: CASSLEVDYEQYF

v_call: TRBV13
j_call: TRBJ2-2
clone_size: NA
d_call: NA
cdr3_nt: TGTGCCAGCAGCCCCCGAGCTGAGACTAGGGACACCGGGGAGCTGTTTTTT
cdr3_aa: CASSPRAETRDTGELFF

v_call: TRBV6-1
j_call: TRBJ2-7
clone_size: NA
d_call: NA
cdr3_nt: TGTGCCAGCAGTCTAATGGGTTACGAGCAGTACTTC
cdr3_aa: CASSLMGYEQYF

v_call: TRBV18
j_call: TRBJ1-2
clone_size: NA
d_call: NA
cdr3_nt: TGTGCCAGCTCACCGGAAAGGAACTATGGCTACACCTTC
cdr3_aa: CASSPERNYGYTF

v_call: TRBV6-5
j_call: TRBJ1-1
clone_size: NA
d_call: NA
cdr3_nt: TGTGCCAGCAGTTACCAGGGCGGGGACACTGAAGCTTTCTTT
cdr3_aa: CASSYQGGDTEAFF

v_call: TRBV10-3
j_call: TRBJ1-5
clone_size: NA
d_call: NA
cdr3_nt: TGTGCCATCAGTGAGGACGGCTACAATAGCAATCAGCCCCAGCATTTT
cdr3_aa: CAISEDGYNSNQPQHF

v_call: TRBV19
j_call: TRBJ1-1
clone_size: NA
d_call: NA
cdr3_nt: TGTGCCAGTAGTACCGGGTTCTCGAGTAGCACTGAAGCTTTCTTT
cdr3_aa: CASSTGFSSSTEAFF

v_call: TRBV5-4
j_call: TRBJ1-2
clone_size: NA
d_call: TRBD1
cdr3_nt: TGTGCCAGCAGTCCGACAACAAGACAGGGCCACTATGGCTACACCTTC
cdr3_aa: CASSPTTRQGHYGYTF

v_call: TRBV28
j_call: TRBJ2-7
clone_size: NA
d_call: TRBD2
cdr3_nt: TGTGCCAGCAGTGACGGGACTAGCGGGACCTCCTACGAGCAGTACTTC
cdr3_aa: CASSDGTSGTSYEQYF

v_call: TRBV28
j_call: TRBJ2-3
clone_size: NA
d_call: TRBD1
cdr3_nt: TGTGCCAGCAGTCCCTACAGGGGAATCAGCTCAGATACGCAGTATTTT
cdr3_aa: CASSPYRGISSDTQYF

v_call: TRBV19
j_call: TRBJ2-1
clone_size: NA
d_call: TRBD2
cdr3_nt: TGTGCCAGTATTAATGTGGCGGGAGGAGGCTCCTACAATGAGCAGTTCTTC
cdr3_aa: CASINVAGGGSYNEQFF

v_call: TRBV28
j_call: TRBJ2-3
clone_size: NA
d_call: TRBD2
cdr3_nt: TGTGCCAGCAGTTCGGGACTAGCCCACTGGGGCACAGATACGCAGTATTTT
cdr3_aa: CASSSGLAHWGTDTQYF

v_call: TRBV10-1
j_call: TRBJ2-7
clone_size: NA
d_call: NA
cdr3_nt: TGCGCCTCCTCCGGGGGGGACAGGGCTTACGAGCAGTACTTC
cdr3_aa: CASSGGDRAYEQYF

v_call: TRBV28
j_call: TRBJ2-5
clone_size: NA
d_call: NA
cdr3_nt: TGTGCCAGCCGCGGGGCAGCGTACCAAGAGACCCAGTACTTC
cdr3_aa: CASRGAAYQETQYF

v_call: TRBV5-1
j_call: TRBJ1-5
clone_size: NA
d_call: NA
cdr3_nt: TGCGCCAGCAGCTTGGAAGGCCCAAATCAGCCCCAGCATTTT
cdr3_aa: CASSLEGPNQPQHF

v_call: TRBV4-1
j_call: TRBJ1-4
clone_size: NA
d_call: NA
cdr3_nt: TGCGCCAGCAGCCAGGGAGATGAAAAACTGTTTTTT
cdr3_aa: CASSQGDEKLFF

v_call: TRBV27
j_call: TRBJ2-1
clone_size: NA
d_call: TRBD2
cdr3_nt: TGTGCCAGCAGTGGACTAGCGGGAGGAACTAGCTCCTACAATGAGCAGTTCTTC
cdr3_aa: CASSGLAGGTSSYNEQFF

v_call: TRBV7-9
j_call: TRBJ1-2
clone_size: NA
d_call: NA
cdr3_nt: TGTGCCAGCAGCTTTCGGGAAAATTTGGACTATGGCTACACCTTC
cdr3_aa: CASSFRENLDYGYTF

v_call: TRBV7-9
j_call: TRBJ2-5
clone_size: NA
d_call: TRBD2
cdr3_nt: TGTGCCAGCAGCTACCCGGGGACTAGCGGGAGCCCCCAAGAGACCCAGTACTTC
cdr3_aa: CASSYPGTSGSPQETQYF

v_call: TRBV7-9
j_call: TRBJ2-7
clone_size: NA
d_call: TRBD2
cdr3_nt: TGTGCCAGCAGCCCCGGGGGGTACGAGCAGTACTTC
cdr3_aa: CASSPGGYEQYF

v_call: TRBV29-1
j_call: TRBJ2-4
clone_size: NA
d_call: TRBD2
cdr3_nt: TGCAGCGTTGAAGATCTTCCACTAGCGGGTGCGAAAAGGCGCATTCAGTACTTC
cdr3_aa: CSVEDLPLAGAKRRIQYF

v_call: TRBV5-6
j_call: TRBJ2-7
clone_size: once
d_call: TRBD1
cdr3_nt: TGTGCCAGCAGCTTGGGTCAGGGGGTCGAGCAGTACTTC
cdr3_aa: CASSLGQGVEQYF

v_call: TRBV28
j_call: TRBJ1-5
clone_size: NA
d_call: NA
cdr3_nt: TGTGCCAGCAGTTTATATGGGGTTAGCAATCAGCCCCAGCATTTT
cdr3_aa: CASSLYGVSNQPQHF

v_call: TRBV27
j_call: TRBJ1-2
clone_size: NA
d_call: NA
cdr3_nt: TGTGCCAGCAGTTTGCTCCCCCTGGGGCAAGCCTATGGCTACACCTTC
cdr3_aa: CASSLLPLGQAYGYTF

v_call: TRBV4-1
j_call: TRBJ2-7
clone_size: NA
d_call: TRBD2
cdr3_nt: TGCGCCAGCAGCCAAGACACTAGCGGTTTCCACTACGAGCAGTACTTC
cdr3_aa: CASSQDTSGFHYEQYF

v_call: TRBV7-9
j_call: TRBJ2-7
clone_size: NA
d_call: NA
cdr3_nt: TGTGCCAGCAGCTTGGCGGGTCTCAGCGAGCAGTACTTC
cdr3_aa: CASSLAGLSEQYF

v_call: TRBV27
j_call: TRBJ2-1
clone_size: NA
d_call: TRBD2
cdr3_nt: TGTGCCAGCAGTTGGCTAGCGCGGGGGGGATTAAATGAGCAGTTCTTC
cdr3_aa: CASSWLARGGLNEQFF

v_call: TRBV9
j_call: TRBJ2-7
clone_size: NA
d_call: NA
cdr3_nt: TGTGCCAGCGGGGCCAGTTCCTACGAGCAGTACTTC
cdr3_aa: CASGASSYEQYF

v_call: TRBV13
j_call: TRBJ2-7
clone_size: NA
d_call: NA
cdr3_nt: TGTGCCAGCAGCCCTGACAGCGAATCCTACGAGCAGTACTTC
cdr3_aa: CASSPDSESYEQYF

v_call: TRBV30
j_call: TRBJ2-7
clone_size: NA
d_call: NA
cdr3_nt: TGTGCCTGGAGTGCTGTGCGCGCCTACGAGCAGTACTTC
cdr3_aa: CAWSAVRAYEQYF

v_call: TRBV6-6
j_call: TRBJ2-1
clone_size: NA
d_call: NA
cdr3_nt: TGTGCCAGCATGAGACAGGAGAAACACAATGAGCAGTTCTTC
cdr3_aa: CASMRQEKHNEQFF

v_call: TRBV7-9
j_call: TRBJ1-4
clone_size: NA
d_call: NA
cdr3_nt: TGTGCCAGCAGCCAGCCCTTCATGATGGGGAGTGAAAAACTGTTTTTT
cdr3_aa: CASSQPFMMGSEKLFF

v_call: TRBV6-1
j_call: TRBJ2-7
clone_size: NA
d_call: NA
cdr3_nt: TGTGCCAGCAGTGAAGCTTCCTCCCCCTCCTACGAGCAGTACTTC
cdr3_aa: CASSEASSPSYEQYF

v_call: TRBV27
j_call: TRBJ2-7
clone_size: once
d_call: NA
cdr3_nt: TGTGCCAGCAGTTTAAAACCAAACTACGAGCAGTACTTC
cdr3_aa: CASSLKPNYEQYF

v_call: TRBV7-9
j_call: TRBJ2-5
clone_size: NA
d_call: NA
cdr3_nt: TGTGCCAGCAGCTTAGGTGGCAGGGAGGAAGAGACCCAGTACTTC
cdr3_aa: CASSLGGREEETQYF

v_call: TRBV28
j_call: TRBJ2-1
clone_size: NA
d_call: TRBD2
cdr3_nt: TGTGCCAGCACTGAGACAGGGTTAGGGACTAGCGGGGTAGGGAATGAGCAGTTCTTC
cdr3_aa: CASTETGLGTSGVGNEQFF